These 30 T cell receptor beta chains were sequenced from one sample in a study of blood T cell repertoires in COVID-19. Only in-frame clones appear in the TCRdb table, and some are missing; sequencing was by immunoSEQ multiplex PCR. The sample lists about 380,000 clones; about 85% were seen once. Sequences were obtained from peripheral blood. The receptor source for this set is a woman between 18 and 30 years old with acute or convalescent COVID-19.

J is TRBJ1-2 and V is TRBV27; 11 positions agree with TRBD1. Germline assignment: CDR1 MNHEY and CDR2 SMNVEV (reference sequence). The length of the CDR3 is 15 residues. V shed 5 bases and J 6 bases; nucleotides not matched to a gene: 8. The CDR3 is CASSPPGTGGNGYTF. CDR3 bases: TGTGCCAGCAGTCCCCCCGGGACAGGGGGGAATGGCTACACCTTC.

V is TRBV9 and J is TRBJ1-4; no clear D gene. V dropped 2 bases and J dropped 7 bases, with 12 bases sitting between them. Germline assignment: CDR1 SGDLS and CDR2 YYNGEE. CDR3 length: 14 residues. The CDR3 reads CASSVRDTGEKLFF. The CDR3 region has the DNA TGTGCCAGCAGCGTCCGGGATACGGGTGAAAAACTGTTTTTT.

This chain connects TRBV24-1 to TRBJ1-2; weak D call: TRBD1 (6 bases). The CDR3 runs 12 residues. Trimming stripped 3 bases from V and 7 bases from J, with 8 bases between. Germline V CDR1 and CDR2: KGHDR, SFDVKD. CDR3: CATSDGGAGYTF. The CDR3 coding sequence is TGTGCCACCAGTGATGGGGGGGCTGGCTACACCTTC.

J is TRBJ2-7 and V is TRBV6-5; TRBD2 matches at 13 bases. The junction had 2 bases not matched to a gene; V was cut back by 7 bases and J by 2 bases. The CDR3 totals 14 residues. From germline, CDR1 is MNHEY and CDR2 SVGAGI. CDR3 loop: CASIGLAGAYEQYF. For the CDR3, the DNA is TGTGCCAGCATTGGACTAGCGGGGGCCTACGAGCAGTACTTC.

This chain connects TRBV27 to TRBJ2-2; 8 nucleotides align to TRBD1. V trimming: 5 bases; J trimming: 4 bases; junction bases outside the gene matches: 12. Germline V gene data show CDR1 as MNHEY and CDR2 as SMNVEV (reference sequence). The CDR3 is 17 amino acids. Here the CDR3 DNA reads TGTGCCAGCAGTCCCATTTTGCGGACAGGGATCACCGGGGAGCTGTTTTTT. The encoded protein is CASSPILRTGITGELFF.

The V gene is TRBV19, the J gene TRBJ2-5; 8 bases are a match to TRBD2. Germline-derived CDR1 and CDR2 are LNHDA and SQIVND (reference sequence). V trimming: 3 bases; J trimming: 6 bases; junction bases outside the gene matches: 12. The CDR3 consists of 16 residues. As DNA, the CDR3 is TGTGCCAGTAGTATGGACCTGGGGGCGGGGGGCAAGACCCAGTACTTC. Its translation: CASSMDLGAGGKTQYF.

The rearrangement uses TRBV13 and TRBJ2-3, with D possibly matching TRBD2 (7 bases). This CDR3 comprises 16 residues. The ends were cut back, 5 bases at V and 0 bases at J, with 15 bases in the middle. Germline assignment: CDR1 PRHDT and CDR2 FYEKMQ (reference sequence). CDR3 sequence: CASSPTGGFSTDTQYF. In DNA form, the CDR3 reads TGTGCCAGCAGCCCTACGGGGGGCTTTAGCACAGATACGCAGTATTTT.

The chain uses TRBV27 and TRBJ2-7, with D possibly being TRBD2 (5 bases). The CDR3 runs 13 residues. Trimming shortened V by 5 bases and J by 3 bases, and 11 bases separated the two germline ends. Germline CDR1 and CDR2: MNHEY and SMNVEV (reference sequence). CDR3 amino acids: CASSPSGDYEQYF. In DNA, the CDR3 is TGTGCCAGCAGTCCGTCCGGGGACTACGAGCAGTACTTC.

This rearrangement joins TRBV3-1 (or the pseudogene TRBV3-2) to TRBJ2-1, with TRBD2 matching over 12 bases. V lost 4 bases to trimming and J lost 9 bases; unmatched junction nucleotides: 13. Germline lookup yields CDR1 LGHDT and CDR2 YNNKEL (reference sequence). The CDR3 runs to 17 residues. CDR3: CASSPDMTSGRTGEQFF. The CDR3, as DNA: TGTGCCAGCAGCCCGGACATGACTAGCGGGAGAACAGGTGAGCAGTTCTTC.

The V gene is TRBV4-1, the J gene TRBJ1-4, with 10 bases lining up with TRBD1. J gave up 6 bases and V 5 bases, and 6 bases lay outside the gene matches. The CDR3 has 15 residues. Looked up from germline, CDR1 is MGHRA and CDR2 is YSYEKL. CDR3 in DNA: TGCGCCAGCAGCTCAACCGGGACAGGGGATGAAAAACTGTTTTTT. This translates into CASSSTGTGDEKLFF.

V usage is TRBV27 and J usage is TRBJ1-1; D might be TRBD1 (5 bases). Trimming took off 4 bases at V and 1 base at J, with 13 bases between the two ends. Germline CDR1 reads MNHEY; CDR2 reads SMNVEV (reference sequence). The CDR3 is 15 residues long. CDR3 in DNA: TGTGCCAGCAGTTCTGACAGTCTCAGGAACACTGAAGCTTTCTTT. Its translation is CASSSDSLRNTEAFF.

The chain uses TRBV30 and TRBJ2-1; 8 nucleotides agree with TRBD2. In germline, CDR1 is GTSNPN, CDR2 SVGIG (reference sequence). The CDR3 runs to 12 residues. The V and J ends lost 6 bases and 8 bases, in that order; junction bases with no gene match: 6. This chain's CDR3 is CACTGGRDEQFF. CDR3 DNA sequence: TGTGCCTGCACGGGGGGGAGGGATGAGCAGTTCTTC.

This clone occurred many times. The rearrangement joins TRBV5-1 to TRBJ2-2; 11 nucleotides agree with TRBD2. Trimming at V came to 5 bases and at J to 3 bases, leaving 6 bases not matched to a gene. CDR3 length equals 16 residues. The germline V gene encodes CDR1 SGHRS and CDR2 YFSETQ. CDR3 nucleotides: TGCGCCAGCAGTTTGCTAGCGGGGGGCGACACCGGGGAGCTGTTTTTT. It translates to CASSLLAGGDTGELFF.

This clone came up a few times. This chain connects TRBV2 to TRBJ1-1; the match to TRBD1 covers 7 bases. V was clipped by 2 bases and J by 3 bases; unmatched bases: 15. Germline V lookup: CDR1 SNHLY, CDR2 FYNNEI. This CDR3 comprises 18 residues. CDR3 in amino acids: CASSELRQGDPSDTEAFF. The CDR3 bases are TGTGCCAGCAGTGAATTGCGCCAGGGGGATCCTTCGGACACTGAAGCTTTCTTT.

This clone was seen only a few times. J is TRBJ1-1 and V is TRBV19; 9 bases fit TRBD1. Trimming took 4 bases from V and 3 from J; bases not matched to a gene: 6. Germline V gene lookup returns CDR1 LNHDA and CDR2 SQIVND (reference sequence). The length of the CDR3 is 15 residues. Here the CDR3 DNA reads TGTGCCAGTAGTACAACAGGGGGCCGGGACACTGAAGCTTTCTTT. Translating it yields CASSTTGGRDTEAFF.

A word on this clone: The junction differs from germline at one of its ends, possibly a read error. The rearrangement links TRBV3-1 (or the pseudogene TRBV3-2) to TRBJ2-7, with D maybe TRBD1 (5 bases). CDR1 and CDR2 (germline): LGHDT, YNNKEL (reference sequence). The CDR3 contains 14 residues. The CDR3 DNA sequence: TGTGCCAGCAGCCTCCACAGGACCTCCGACGAGCAGTACTTC. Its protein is CASSLHRTSDEQYF.

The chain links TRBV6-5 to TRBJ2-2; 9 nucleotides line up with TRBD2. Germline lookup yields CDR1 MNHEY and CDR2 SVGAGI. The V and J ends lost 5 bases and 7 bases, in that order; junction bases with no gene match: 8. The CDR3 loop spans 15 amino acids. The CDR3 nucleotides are TGTGCCAGCAGTCTACAGAGAGCGGGAGGCGGGGAGCTGTTTTTT. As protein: CASSLQRAGGGELFF.

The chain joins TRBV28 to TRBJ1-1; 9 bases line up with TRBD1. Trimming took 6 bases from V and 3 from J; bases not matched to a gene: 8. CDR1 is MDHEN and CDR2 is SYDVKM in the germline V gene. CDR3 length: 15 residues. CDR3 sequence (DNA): TGTGCCAGCAGAAAGGACAGGGGACATTACACTGAAGCTTTCTTT. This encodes CASRKDRGHYTEAFF.

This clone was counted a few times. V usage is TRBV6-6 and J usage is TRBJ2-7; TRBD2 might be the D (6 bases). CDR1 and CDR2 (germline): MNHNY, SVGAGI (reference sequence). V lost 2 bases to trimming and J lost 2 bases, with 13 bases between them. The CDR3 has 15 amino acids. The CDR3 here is CASSYGERVAYEQYF. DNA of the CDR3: TGTGCCAGCAGTTACGGGGAGCGGGTAGCCTACGAGCAGTACTTC.

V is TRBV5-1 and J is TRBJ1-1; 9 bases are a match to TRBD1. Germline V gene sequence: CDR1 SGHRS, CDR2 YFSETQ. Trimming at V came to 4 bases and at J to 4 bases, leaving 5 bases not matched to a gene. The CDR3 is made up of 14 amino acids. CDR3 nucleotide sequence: TGCGCCAGCAGCGGGGGACAGGGTGGCACTGAAGCTTTCTTT. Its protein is CASSGGQGGTEAFF.

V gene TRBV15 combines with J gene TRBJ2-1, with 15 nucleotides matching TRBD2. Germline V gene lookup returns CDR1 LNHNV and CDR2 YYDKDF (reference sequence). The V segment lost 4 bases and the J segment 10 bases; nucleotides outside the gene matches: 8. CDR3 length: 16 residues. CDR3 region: CATSTGDGLAGGEQFF. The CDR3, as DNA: TGTGCCACCAGCACAGGCGACGGACTAGCGGGAGGGGAGCAGTTCTTC.

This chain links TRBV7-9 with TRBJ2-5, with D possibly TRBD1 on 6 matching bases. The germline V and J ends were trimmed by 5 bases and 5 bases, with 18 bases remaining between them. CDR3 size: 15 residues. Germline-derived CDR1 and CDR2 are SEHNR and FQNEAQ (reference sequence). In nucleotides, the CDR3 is TGTGCCAGCAGCGTGTCGGACGAAAGGGGGGAGACCCAGTACTTC. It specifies CASSVSDERGETQYF.

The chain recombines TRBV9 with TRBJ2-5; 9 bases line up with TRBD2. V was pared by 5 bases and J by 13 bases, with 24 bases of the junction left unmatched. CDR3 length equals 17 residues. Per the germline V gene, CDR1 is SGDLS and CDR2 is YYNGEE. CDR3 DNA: TGTGCCAGCAGTCCCAGCGGGGGGACGGGGGCGAGGGCGGGTGCGTACTTC. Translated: CASSPSGGTGARAGAYF.

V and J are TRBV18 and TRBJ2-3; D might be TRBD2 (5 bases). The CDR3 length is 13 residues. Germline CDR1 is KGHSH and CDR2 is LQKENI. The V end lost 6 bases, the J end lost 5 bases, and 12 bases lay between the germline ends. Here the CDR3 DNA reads TGTGCCAGCTCTCGAGGACTTTTAGATACGCAGTATTTT. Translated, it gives CASSRGLLDTQYF.

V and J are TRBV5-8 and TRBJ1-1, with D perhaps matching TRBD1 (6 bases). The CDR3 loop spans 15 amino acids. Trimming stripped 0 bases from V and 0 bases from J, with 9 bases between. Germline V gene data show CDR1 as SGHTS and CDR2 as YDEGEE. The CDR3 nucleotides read TGTGCCAGCAGCTTGGGGGGGGGCTTGAACACTGAAGCTTTCTTT. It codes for CASSLGGGLNTEAFF.

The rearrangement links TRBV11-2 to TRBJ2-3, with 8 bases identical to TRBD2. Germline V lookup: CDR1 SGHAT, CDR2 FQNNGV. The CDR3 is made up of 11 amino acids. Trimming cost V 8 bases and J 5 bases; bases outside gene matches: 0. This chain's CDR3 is CASAGGDTQYF. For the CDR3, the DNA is TGTGCCAGCGCGGGAGGAGATACGCAGTATTTT. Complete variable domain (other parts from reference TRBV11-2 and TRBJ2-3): EAGVAQSPRYKIIEKRQSVAFWCNPISGHATLYWYQQILGQGPKLLIQFQNNGVVDDSQLPKDRFSAERLKGVDSTLKIQPAKLEDSAVYLCASAGGDTQYFGPGTRLTVL.

CDR3 coding DNA: TGTGCCAGCAGCTTGGTTGGCTATGAGCAGTTCTTC. It encodes CASSLVGYEQFF. The rearrangement links TRBV5-6 to TRBJ2-1, with D uncertain. Germline CDR1 reads SGHDT; CDR2 reads YYEEEE. The CDR3 spans 12 residues. V was cut by 0 bases and J by 8 bases, with 6 bases left in between.

The DNA of the CDR3 is TGTGCCAGCTCAGCGACAGGGGGTCTCAATGAGCAGTTCTTC. As protein: CASSATGGLNEQFF. The V gene is TRBV18, the J gene TRBJ2-1; TRBD1 agrees at 9 bases. The V and J ends lost 5 bases and 6 bases, in that order; junction bases with no gene match: 5. This CDR3 has 14 residues. CDR1 and CDR2 (germline): KGHSH, LQKENI.

CDR3 in amino acids: CASGTSGGNNEQFF. CDR3 nucleotide sequence: TGTGCCAGCGGGACTAGCGGGGGCAACAATGAGCAGTTCTTC. This chain uses TRBV2 with TRBJ2-1, with 14 bases matching TRBD2. Germline loops: CDR1 SNHLY, CDR2 FYNNEI. The CDR3 has 14 amino acids. J was trimmed by 5 bases and V by 8 bases; bases with no gene match: 2.

The CDR3 DNA reads TGTGCCAGCAGCGTTCAGGCAGGGGGTTTGGGCACTGAAGCTTTCTTT. It yields the protein CASSVQAGGLGTEAFF. This chain uses TRBV9 with TRBJ1-1; 7 nucleotides match TRBD1. Per the germline V gene, CDR1 is SGDLS and CDR2 is YYNGEE. This CDR3 has 16 residues. The ends lost 2 bases at V and 4 bases at J; junction bases unmatched: 11.